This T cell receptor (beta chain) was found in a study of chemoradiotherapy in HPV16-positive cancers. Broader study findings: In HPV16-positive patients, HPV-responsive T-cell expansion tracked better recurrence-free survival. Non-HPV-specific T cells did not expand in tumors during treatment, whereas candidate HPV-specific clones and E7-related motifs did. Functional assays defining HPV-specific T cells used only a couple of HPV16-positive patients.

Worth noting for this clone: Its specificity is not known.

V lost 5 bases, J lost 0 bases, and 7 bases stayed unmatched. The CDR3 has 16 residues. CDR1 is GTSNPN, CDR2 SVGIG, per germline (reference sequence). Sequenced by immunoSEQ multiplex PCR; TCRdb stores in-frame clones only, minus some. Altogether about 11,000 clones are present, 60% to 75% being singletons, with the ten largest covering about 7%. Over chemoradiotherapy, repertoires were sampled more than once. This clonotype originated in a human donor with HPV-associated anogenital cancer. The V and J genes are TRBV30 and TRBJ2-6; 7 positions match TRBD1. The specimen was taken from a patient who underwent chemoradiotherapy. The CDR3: CAWGGKGASGANVLTF. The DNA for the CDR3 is TGTGCCTGGGGGGGAAAGGGGGCCTCTGGGGCCAACGTCCTGACTTTC.